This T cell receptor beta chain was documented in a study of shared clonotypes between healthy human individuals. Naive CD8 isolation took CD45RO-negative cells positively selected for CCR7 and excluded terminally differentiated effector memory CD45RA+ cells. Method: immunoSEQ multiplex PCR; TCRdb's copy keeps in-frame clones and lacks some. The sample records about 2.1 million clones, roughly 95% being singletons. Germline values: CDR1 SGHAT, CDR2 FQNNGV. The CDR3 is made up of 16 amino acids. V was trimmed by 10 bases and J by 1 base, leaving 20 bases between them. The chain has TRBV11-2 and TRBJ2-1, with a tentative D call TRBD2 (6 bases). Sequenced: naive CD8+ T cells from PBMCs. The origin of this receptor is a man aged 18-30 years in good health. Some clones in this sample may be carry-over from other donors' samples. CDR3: CATGGSAAVSYNEQFF. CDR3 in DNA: TGTGCCACCGGGGGTAGTGCGGCGGTGTCCTACAATGAGCAGTTCTTC. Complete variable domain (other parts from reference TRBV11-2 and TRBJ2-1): EAGVAQSPRYKIIEKRQSVAFWCNPISGHATLYWYQQILGQGPKLLIQFQNNGVVDDSQLPKDRFSAERLKGVDSTLKIQPAKLEDSAVYLCATGGSAAVSYNEQFFGPGTRLTVL.